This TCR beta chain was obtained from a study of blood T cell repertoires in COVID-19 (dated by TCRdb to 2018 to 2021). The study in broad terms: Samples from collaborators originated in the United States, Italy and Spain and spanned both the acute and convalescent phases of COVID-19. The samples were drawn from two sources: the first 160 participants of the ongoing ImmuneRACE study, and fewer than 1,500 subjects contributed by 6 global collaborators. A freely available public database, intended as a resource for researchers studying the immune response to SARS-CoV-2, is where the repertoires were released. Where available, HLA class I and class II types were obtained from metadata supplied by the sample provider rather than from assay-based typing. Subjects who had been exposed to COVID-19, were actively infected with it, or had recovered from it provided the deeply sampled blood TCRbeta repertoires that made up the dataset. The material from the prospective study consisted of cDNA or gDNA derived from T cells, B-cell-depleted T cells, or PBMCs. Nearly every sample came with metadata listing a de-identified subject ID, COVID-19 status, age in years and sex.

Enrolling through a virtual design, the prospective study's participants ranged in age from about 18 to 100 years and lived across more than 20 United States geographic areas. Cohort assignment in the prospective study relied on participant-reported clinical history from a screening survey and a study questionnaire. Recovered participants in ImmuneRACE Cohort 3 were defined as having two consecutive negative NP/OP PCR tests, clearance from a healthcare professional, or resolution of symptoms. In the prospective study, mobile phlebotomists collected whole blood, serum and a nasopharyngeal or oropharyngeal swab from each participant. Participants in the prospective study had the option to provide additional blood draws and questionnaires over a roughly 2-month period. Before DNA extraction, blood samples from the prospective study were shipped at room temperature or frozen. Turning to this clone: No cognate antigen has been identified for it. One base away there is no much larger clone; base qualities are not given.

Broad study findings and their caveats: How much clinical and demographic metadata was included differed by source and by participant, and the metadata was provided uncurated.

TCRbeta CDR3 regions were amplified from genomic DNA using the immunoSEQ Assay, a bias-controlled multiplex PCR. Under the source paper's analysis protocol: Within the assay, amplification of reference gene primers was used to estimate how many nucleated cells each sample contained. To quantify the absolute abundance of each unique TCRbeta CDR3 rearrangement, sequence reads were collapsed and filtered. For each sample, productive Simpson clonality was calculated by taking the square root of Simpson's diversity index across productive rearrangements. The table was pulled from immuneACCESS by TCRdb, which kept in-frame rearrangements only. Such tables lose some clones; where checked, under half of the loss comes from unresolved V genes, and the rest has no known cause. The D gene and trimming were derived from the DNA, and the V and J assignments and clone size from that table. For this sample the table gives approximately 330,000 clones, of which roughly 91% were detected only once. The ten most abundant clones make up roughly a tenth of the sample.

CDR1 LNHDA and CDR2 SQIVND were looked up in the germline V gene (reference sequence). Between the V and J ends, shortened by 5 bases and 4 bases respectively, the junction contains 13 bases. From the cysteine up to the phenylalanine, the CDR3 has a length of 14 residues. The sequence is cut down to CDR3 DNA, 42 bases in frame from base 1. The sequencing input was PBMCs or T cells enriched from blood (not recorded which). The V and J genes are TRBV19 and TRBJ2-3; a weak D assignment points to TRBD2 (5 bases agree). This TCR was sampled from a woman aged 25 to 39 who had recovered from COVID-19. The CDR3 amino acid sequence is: CASSLDFQADTQYF. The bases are TGTGCCAGTAGTTTGGACTTCCAGGCAGATACGCAGTATTTT.